These 14 T cell receptor beta chains originate from one sample sequenced in a study of T cell responses to AZD1222 COVID-19 vaccine. Using immunoSEQ multiplex PCR, the repertoire was profiled, and TCRdb retains in-frame clones only, with some absent. The sample lists approximately 190,000 clones; more than 75% were seen once. The sequencing used peripheral blood, collected on day 0 of MenACWY control vaccination. The source is an adult in good health.

J is TRBJ1-6 and V is TRBV30, with D perhaps TRBD1 (6 bases). The CDR3 extends over 15 amino acids. The germline CDR1 and CDR2 sequences are GTSNPN and SVGIG (reference sequence). V was trimmed by 4 bases and J by 10 bases, leaving 20 bases between them. Written as DNA, the CDR3 is TGTGCCTGGACCCCAAGCAGGACAGTTTACTCACCCCTCCACTTT. Protein sequence: CAWTPSRTVYSPLHF.

This clone was detected only a few times. V is TRBV7-2 and J is TRBJ1-2, with 10 bases that match TRBD1. The V and J ends lost 5 bases and 6 bases, in that order; junction bases with no gene match: 9. The CDR3 loop spans 15 amino acids. Looked up from germline, CDR1 is SGHTA and CDR2 is FQGNSA. The CDR3 sequence is CASSPVGTGADGYTF. The CDR3 DNA follows: TGTGCCAGCAGCCCTGTCGGGACAGGGGCTGATGGCTACACCTTC. Together with reference TRBV7-2 and TRBJ1-2, the CDR3 gives the full variable domain: GAGVSQSPSNKVTEKGKDVELRCDPISGHTALYWYRQSLGQGLEFLIYFQGNSAPDKSGLPSDRFSAERTGGSVSTLTIQRTQQEDSAVYLCASSPVGTGADGYTFGSGTRLTVV.

The J gene is TRBJ2-1, the V gene TRBV9, with 15 bases matching TRBD2. V shed 4 bases and J 9 bases; nucleotides not matched to a gene: 11. The CDR3 length is 17 residues. In germline, CDR1 is SGDLS, CDR2 YYNGEE. The CDR3 bases are TGTGCCAGCAGCATCGGGACTAGCGGGAGGAGTTATCCTGAGCAGTTCTTC. Its translation is CASSIGTSGRSYPEQFF.

In its sample, this clone was seen once. This rearrangement joins TRBV11-2 to TRBJ2-1; 14 bases are a match to TRBD2. CDR1 is SGHAT and CDR2 is FQNNGV in the germline V gene. V was clipped by 1 base and J by 5 bases; unmatched bases: 4. The CDR3 length is 17 residues. The DNA for the CDR3 is TGTGCCAGCAGCTTAGGACTAGCGGGAGGGGTTGACAATGAGCAGTTCTTC. Its translation is CASSLGLAGGVDNEQFF. Drawing the rest from reference TRBV11-2 and TRBJ2-1, the complete variable domain is EAGVAQSPRYKIIEKRQSVAFWCNPISGHATLYWYQQILGQGPKLLIQFQNNGVVDDSQLPKDRFSAERLKGVDSTLKIQPAKLEDSAVYLCASSLGLAGGVDNEQFFGPGTRLTVL.

This clone was observed a single time. J is TRBJ2-3 and V is TRBV29-1; 7 nucleotides match TRBD1. Germline CDR1 is SQVTM and CDR2 is ANQGSEA. The trim removed 7 bases at V and 1 base at J, leaving 11 bases unmatched. The CDR3 sequence is 15 residues long. CDR3 protein: CSALGGRGGTDTQYF. The CDR3 DNA is TGCAGCGCCCTAGGGGGCCGGGGAGGCACAGATACGCAGTATTTT.

The chain carries TRBV9 and TRBJ2-2; the D is unclear. The CDR3 is made up of 12 amino acids. V was pared by 1 base and J by 7 bases, with 5 bases between. Germline V gene sequence: CDR1 SGDLS, CDR2 YYNGEE. CDR3 sequence: CASSVSDGELFF. CDR3 sequence (DNA): TGTGCCAGCAGCGTAAGCGACGGGGAGCTGTTTTTT.

In this sample, this clone turned up once. This sequence joins TRBV5-1 and TRBJ2-7; possibly TRBD1 for D (6 bases). The CDR3 is made up of 12 amino acids. Looked up from germline, CDR1 is SGHRS and CDR2 is YFSETQ. The germline V and J ends were trimmed by 4 bases and 3 bases, with 8 bases remaining between them. CDR3 residues: CASSKDSYEQYF. CDR3 nucleotide sequence: TGCGCCAGCAGCAAGGACAGCTACGAGCAGTACTTC.

The rearrangement joins TRBV7-8 to TRBJ2-1; TRBD2 aligns across 9 bases. Per the germline V gene, CDR1 is SGHVS and CDR2 is FQNEAQ. V gave up 4 bases and J gave up 2 bases; unmatched junction bases: 12. The CDR3 extends over 18 amino acids. In DNA form, the CDR3 reads TGTGCCAGCAGCTCAGAGGGCGGGAGGGCCGCCACCTACAATGAGCAGTTCTTC. Amino acid sequence: CASSSEGGRAATYNEQFF.

This chain joins TRBV21-1 and TRBJ2-3; the D call in the table, TRBD1, was not verified against the DNA. TRBV21-1 represents a pseudogene. The CDR3 length is 15 residues. Here the CDR3 DNA reads TGTGCCAGCAGTACAGGGGGTGTAAGGACAGATACGCAGTATTTT. Its translation: CASSTGGVRTDTQYF.

The gene calls are TRBV11-3 and TRBJ1-6; D uncertain. This CDR3 has 16 residues. The germline V and J ends were trimmed by 5 bases and 9 bases, with 20 bases remaining between them. The germline gives CDR1 SGHNT, CDR2 YENEEA. CDR3 amino acids: CASSPAGFGWTSPLHF. DNA for the CDR3: TGTGCCAGCAGCCCGGCAGGCTTCGGTTGGACTTCACCCCTCCACTTT.

The chain couples TRBV12-3 or TRBV12-4 to TRBJ1-1, with no clear D. Trimming removed 4 bases at V and 10 bases at J, with 1 base between. This CDR3 has 8 residues. The CDR3: CASSSAFF. CDR3 DNA sequence: TGTGCCAGCAGTTCAGCTTTCTTT.

The V gene is TRBV28, the J gene TRBJ2-1; 13 nucleotides line up with TRBD2. Germline V lookup: CDR1 MDHEN, CDR2 SYDVKM. J gave up 5 bases and V 5 bases, and 15 bases lay outside the gene matches. CDR3 length: 19 amino acids. Here the CDR3 DNA reads TGTGCCAGCAGTCGACGGACTAGCGGGAGCCGGTGGGTCCACAATGAGCAGTTCTTC. Amino acid sequence: CASSRRTSGSRWVHNEQFF.

The genes are TRBV5-4 and TRBJ1-2; D perhaps matches TRBD1 (6 bases). This CDR3 has 13 residues. The germline CDR1 and CDR2 sequences are SGHNT and YYREEE (reference sequence). Trimming stripped 4 bases from V and 7 bases from J, with 14 bases between. In DNA, the CDR3 is TGTGCCAGCAGCGTACCAGGGGTTCCTGGCTACACCTTC. Protein sequence: CASSVPGVPGYTF.

The rearrangement links TRBV7-9 to TRBJ2-6, with D possibly TRBD1 on 6 matching bases. The CDR3 covers 16 residues. Germline V gives CDR1 SEHNR, CDR2 FQNEAQ (reference sequence). Trimming left V 2 bases short and J 4 bases short, with 12 bases between. The CDR3 sequence is CASSLLSGVGANVLTF. CDR3 bases: TGTGCCAGCAGCTTACTCTCAGGGGTCGGGGCCAACGTCCTGACTTTC. The complete variable domain, with remaining parts taken from reference TRBV7-9 and TRBJ2-6, reads DTGVSQNPRHKITKRGQNVTFRCDPISEHNRLYWYRQTLGQGPEFLTYFQNEAQLEKSRLLSDRFSAERPKGSFSTLEIQRTEQGDSAMYLCASSLLSGVGANVLTFGAGSRLTVL.